This T cell receptor (beta chain) was recorded in a study of blood T cell repertoires in COVID-19. Background on the study: PBMCs, B-cell-depleted T cells, or T cells provided the cDNA or gDNA that made up the material.

Original processing methods: Reference gene primer amplification yielded estimated nucleated cell counts. Libraries were prepared by immunoSEQ multiplex PCR; TCRdb keeps only in-frame clonotypes and omits some of them. V, J and clone size reflect that table, while D and trimming were determined from the DNA. Of approximately 170,000 clones detected, just under 90% appear once; the ten largest clones hold 3% to 4%. Trimming shortened V by 4 bases and J by 3 bases, and 12 bases separated the two germline ends. CDR1 is SGHTA and CDR2 is FQGNSA in the germline V gene. The CDR3 consists of 14 residues. This chain connects TRBV7-2 to TRBJ1-2; the D gene is possibly TRBD1 (6 bases). The source of this sequence is a man aged 18 to 29 with active or convalescent COVID-19. The sequenced material came from peripheral blood. The CDR3 spells CASSSATGYYGYTF. In DNA, the CDR3 is TGTGCCAGCAGCTCAGCGACAGGATACTATGGCTACACCTTC.